A selection of T cell receptor beta chains follows, all from one sample in a study of technical replicates of blood from a handful of donors. Sequencing was performed with immunoSEQ multiplex PCR; in TCRdb, only in-frame clones are kept and a portion is missing. The sample holds roughly 80,000 clones, roughly 90% seen once. Input material: T cells isolated from PBMCs. The receptors come from a human donor in good health. CDR3s include the opening cysteine and the closing phenylalanine or tryptophan. Each record gives: D gene, clone size, V gene, J gene, CDR3 length, CDR3 protein, CDR3 DNA. A D gene is named only where the DNA matches it firmly. Some rows have no size entry. The others give once, few or many, or a class for an expanded clone.

>TRBD1|-|TRBV4-1|TRBJ1-1|16
CASSHTDRGRNTEAFF
TGCGCCAGCAGCCATACGGACAGGGGGCGAAACACTGAAGCTTTCTTT
>-|-|TRBV28|TRBJ2-1|14
CASSSLSTVNEQFF
TGTGCCAGCAGTTCGTTGTCGACAGTGAATGAGCAGTTCTTC
>-|-|TRBV6-6|TRBJ1-5|14
CASSDSNSNQPQHF
TGTGCCAGCAGTGACAGCAATAGCAATCAGCCCCAGCATTTT
>TRBD1|-|TRBV5-1|TRBJ1-3|18
CASSASGTGAYSGNTIYF
TGCGCCAGCAGCGCGAGCGGGACAGGGGCCTACTCTGGAAACACCATATATTTT
>TRBD2|-|TRBV11-2|TRBJ2-7|16
CASSLAAGSVLYEQYF
TGTGCCAGCAGCTTAGCAGCGGGGTCCGTGTTGTACGAGCAGTACTTC
>-|once|TRBV28|TRBJ1-2|12
CASKTGNYGYTF
TGTGCCAGCAAAACAGGAAACTATGGCTACACCTTC
>-|-|TRBV6-5|TRBJ2-1|12
CASSYSYGEQFF
TGTGCCAGCAGTTACTCGTACGGTGAGCAGTTCTTC
>TRBD2|-|TRBV27|TRBJ2-7|14
CASSLAGAIYEQYF
TGTGCCAGCAGTTTAGCGGGAGCGATCTACGAGCAGTACTTC
>-|-|TRBV10-3|TRBJ2-5|13
CAISEVRGETQYF
TGTGCCATCAGTGAGGTCCGAGGAGAGACCCAGTACTTC
>-|-|TRBV27|TRBJ1-1|14
CASSLIGWGAEAFF
TGTGCCAGCAGTTTAATCGGATGGGGCGCTGAAGCTTTCTTT
>TRBD1|-|TRBV7-3|TRBJ2-7|15
CASSLTGTASYEQYF
TGTGCCAGCAGCTTAACCGGGACAGCTTCCTACGAGCAGTACTTC
>TRBD1|-|TRBV4-1|TRBJ1-1|15
CASRLLTGGQAEAFF
TGCGCCAGCAGACTATTAACAGGGGGACAAGCTGAAGCTTTCTTT
>-|-|TRBV9|TRBJ2-3|15
CASSPRDLSTDTQYF
TGTGCCAGCAGCCCCCGGGACTTGAGCACAGATACGCAGTATTTT
>-|-|TRBV6-6|TRBJ2-1|15
CASSPGTKRGNEQFF
TGTGCCAGCAGCCCAGGGACAAAGCGAGGCAATGAGCAGTTCTTC
>TRBD1|-|TRBV6-5|TRBJ1-4|16
CASSYSTGGAGEKLFF
TGTGCCAGCAGTTACTCAACAGGGGGCGCGGGTGAAAAACTGTTTTTT
>TRBD1|once|TRBV28|TRBJ2-7|13
CASSRDSAYEQYF
TGTGCCAGCAGCCGGGACAGCGCCTACGAGCAGTACTTC
>TRBD1|-|TRBV5-4|TRBJ2-7|14
CASSLDRGSVEQYF
TGTGCCAGCAGCTTGGACAGGGGAAGCGTCGAGCAGTACTTC
>TRBD2|-|TRBV2|TRBJ2-7|14
CASRTGGNAYEQYF
TGTGCCAGCAGGACCGGGGGGAATGCCTACGAGCAGTACTTC
>-|-|TRBV2|TRBJ2-7|11
CASMSGFEQYF
TGTGCCAGCATGTCAGGGTTCGAGCAGTACTTC
>TRBD1|-|TRBV5-1|TRBJ2-6|17
CASSSDRGASGANVLTF
TGCGCCAGCAGCTCGGACAGGGGAGCCTCCGGGGCCAACGTCCTGACTTTC
>-|-|TRBV2|TRBJ1-4|13
CASSGRGNEKLFF
TGTGCCAGCAGTGGGCGGGGGAATGAAAAACTGTTTTTT
>TRBD1|once|TRBV11-1|TRBJ1-2|18
CASSPLGRGREANYGYTF
TGTGCCAGCAGCCCCCTCGGGAGGGGGCGTGAAGCTAACTATGGCTACACCTTC
>-|-|TRBV28|TRBJ2-7|16
CASRPYDSRDAYEQYF
TGTGCCAGCAGGCCCTACGACAGTCGTGACGCCTACGAGCAGTACTTC
>-|-|TRBV11-2|TRBJ2-3|14
CATGTEGRTDTQYF
TGTGCCACCGGTACGGAGGGACGGACAGATACGCAGTATTTT
>-|-|TRBV6-5|TRBJ2-7|15
CASSYSSAGDYEQYF
TGTGCCAGCAGTTACTCTTCGGCAGGGGACTACGAGCAGTACTTC
>-|-|TRBV19|TRBJ2-1|13
CASSLIGGNEQFF
TGTGCCAGTAGTCTCATAGGGGGCAATGAGCAGTTCTTC
>TRBD1|once|TRBV7-8|TRBJ2-7|16
CASSTHGTGLNYEQYF
TGTGCCAGCAGTACCCATGGGACAGGCCTTAACTACGAGCAGTACTTC
>-|-|TRBV6-6|TRBJ2-3|14
CASSSGRETDTQYF
TGTGCCAGCAGTTCCGGGAGAGAGACAGATACGCAGTATTTT
>-|-|TRBV25-1|TRBJ2-1|11
CASTAENEQFF
TGTGCCAGCACGGCGGAAAATGAGCAGTTCTTC
>TRBD1|-|TRBV19|TRBJ1-5|17
CASMGIPGQRSDQPQHF
TGTGCCAGTATGGGAATACCGGGACAGAGATCGGATCAGCCCCAGCATTTT
>-|-|TRBV4-3|TRBJ1-1|15
CASSQEPGIDTEAFF
TGCGCCAGCAGCCAAGAACCGGGAATAGACACTGAAGCTTTCTTT
>TRBD1|-|TRBV5-1|TRBJ2-1|17
CASSLVRDRGWYNEQFF
TGCGCCAGCAGCCTCGTCCGGGACAGGGGATGGTACAATGAGCAGTTCTTC
>-|-|TRBV25-1|TRBJ1-4|15
CASSESRSNNEKLFF
TGTGCCAGCAGTGAATCGAGGAGTAATAATGAAAAACTGTTTTTT
>TRBD2|-|TRBV4-3|TRBJ2-5|16
CASSQRGLDLKETQYF
TGCGCCAGCAGCCAGAGGGGACTAGATTTAAAAGAGACCCAGTACTTC
>TRBD1|few|TRBV5-4|TRBJ1-2|13
CASSIGTGEGYTF
TGTGCCAGCAGCATAGGGACAGGGGAAGGCTACACCTTC
>-|once|TRBV30|TRBJ2-1|13
CAWRGQPYNEQFF
TGTGCCTGGAGGGGCCAACCATACAATGAGCAGTTCTTC
>-|-|TRBV27|TRBJ2-7|13
CASTGDTSYEQYF
TGTGCCAGCACCGGGGACACCTCCTACGAGCAGTACTTC
>TRBD2|few|TRBV7-9|TRBJ2-1|16
CASSLDVAGGNNEQFF
TGTGCCAGCAGCTTAGACGTAGCGGGAGGTAACAATGAGCAGTTCTTC